The 29 T cell receptor beta chains below all came from one sample that was sequenced in a study of cytomegalovirus exposure and HLA in healthy donors. In the PCR, 60 Vbeta and 13 Jbeta primers were used. Profiled with immunoSEQ multiplex PCR; TCRdb holds only in-frame clones, not every one. This sample has 130,000 or so clones, with 70% to 80% found just once. The sample comprised PBMCs. These receptor sequences come from a young man in good health and CMV-seronegative.

This sequence joins TRBV30 and TRBJ2-5; 10 bases map to TRBD1. TRBJ2-7 matches the DNA end more closely, so the J call is doubtful. This CDR3 is 14 amino acids long. Germline loops: CDR1 GTSNPN, CDR2 SVGIG (reference sequence). CDR3 coding DNA: TGTGCCTGGGGAACGACAGGGGGCATGTACGAGCAGTACTTC. It is translated as CAWGTTGGMYEQYF.

As regards this clone: Other nucleotide sequences from this sample produce the same CDR3. V gene TRBV10-2 combines with J gene TRBJ2-2; 7 bases align to TRBD2. The length of the CDR3 is 14 residues. Germline V CDR1 and CDR2: WSHSY, SAAADI. Trimming took 2 bases from V and 9 from J; bases not matched to a gene: 6. CDR3 nucleotide sequence: TGCGCCAGCAGTGAGGCGGGGAGGGTTCGGGAGCTGTTTTTT. It translates to CASSEAGRVRELFF.

The chain links TRBV30 to TRBJ2-3; D is uncertain. The germline V and J ends were trimmed by 5 bases and 8 bases, with 11 bases remaining between them. This CDR3 region has 11 residues. Germline CDR1 GTSNPN, CDR2 SVGIG (reference sequence). The CDR3 loop reads CAWATLGTQYF. The CDR3 region has the DNA TGTGCCTGGGCGACTCTGGGTACGCAGTATTTT.

Only a few counts were recorded for this clone. This chain uses TRBV18 with TRBJ1-2; no firm D call. Trimming removed 2 bases from V and 9 bases from J, with 13 bases in between. Germline CDR1 KGHSH, CDR2 LQKENI. CDR3 length equals 13 residues. CDR3 DNA: TGTGCCAGCTCACCAGGTCAGCAGGTCCGCTACACCTTC. This sequence encodes CASSPGQQVRYTF.

CDR3 bases: TGCGCCAGCAGCCTCGGACTGTATACTAGCACAGATACGCAGTATTTT. This sequence encodes CASSLGLYTSTDTQYF. V is TRBV5-1 and J is TRBJ2-3; tentative D call: TRBD2 (5 bases). CDR3 length equals 16 residues. Trimming cost V 4 bases and J 0 bases, with 15 bases left between them. The germline V gene has CDR1 SGHRS and CDR2 YFSETQ.

The gene calls are TRBV5-6 and TRBJ2-5, with TRBD1 as a possible D gene (6 bases). Germline V lookup: CDR1 SGHDT, CDR2 YYEEEE. This CDR3 is built from 15 residues. The germline V and J ends were trimmed by 2 bases and 5 bases, with 16 bases remaining between them. CDR3 region: CASSFLPGVRETQYF. The CDR3 DNA sequence: TGTGCCAGCAGCTTCCTTCCAGGGGTTCGGGAGACCCAGTACTTC.

V usage is TRBV4-1 and J usage is TRBJ2-7; TRBD2 matches at 8 bases. CDR1 and CDR2 (germline): MGHRA, YSYEKL. V was pared by 0 bases and J by 3 bases, with 7 bases of the junction left unmatched. This CDR3 contains 16 residues. The CDR3 sequence is CASSQDRAGVVYEQYF. The CDR3 DNA reads TGCGCCAGCAGCCAAGATCGAGCGGGAGTAGTCTACGAGCAGTACTTC.

The chain couples TRBV19 to TRBJ1-5; TRBD1 aligns across 8 bases. V lost 3 bases and J lost 4; bases outside the gene matches: 5. From germline, CDR1 is LNHDA and CDR2 SQIVND (reference sequence). This CDR3 has 15 residues. CDR3 nucleotides: TGTGCCAGTAGTATCACGGGACAGGTTAATCAGCCCCAGCATTTT. Residues: CASSITGQVNQPQHF.

This rearrangement joins TRBV18 to TRBJ1-4; D is possibly TRBD1 (6 bases). Germline CDR1 is KGHSH and CDR2 is LQKENI. Trimming removed 8 bases from V and 3 bases from J, with 16 bases in between. This CDR3 contains 15 residues. In DNA, the CDR3 is TGTGCCAGCATCCCAACCGAGGGGGCTAATGAAAAACTGTTTTTT. This sequence encodes CASIPTEGANEKLFF. The whole variable domain, remainder taken from reference TRBV18 and TRBJ1-4, is NAGVMQNPRHLVRRRGQEARLRCSPMKGHSHVYWYRQLPEEGLKFMVYLQKENIIDESGMPKERFSAEFPKEGPSILRIQQVVRGDSAAYFCASIPTEGANEKLFFGSGTQLSVL.

This clone was counted once. The chain joins TRBV5-6 to TRBJ2-7; D is possibly TRBD2 (6 bases). Trimming shortened V by 6 bases and J by 6 bases, and 10 bases separated the two germline ends. Germline assignment: CDR1 SGHDT and CDR2 YYEEEE. This CDR3 comprises 11 residues. The DNA for the CDR3 is TGTGCCAGCATGCGGGAACGCGAGCAGTACTTC. Its protein is CASMREREQYF.

The chain employs TRBV4-2 and TRBJ2-6, with a tentative D call TRBD1 (5 bases). The germline V and J ends were trimmed by 3 bases and 3 bases, with 12 bases remaining between them. This CDR3 comprises 16 residues. Germline CDR1 LGHNA, CDR2 YNFKEQ. Written as DNA, the CDR3 is TGTGCCAGCAGCCATAGGGGTACCAATGGGGCCAACGTCCTGACTTTC. It specifies CASSHRGTNGANVLTF.

The CDR3 is CASSPQQVSGNTIYF. As DNA, the CDR3 is TGTGCCAGCAGCCCCCAACAAGTCTCTGGAAACACCATATATTTT. The chain employs TRBV9 and TRBJ1-3; no reliable D call. Per the germline V gene, CDR1 is SGDLS and CDR2 is YYNGEE. The CDR3 has 15 residues. V was cut by 4 bases and J by 0 bases, with 11 bases left in between.

This chain uses TRBV27 with TRBJ2-7; D is unclear. The V gene's germline CDR1 is MNHEY and CDR2 SMNVEV (reference sequence). With 4 bases removed from V and 4 bases from J, the gap between germline ends came to 5 bases. CDR3 length equals 11 residues. DNA of the CDR3: TGTGCCAGCAGTTCCCCTTACGAGCAGTACTTC. This sequence encodes CASSSPYEQYF.

The gene calls are TRBV6-5 and TRBJ1-6, with D perhaps TRBD1 (5 bases). This CDR3 spans 14 amino acids. The germline V gene encodes CDR1 MNHEY and CDR2 SVGAGI. V was trimmed by 10 bases and J by 8 bases, leaving 18 bases between them. CDR3 in amino acids: CATLPRAVDSPLHF. The CDR3 nucleotides read TGTGCCACCTTACCCAGGGCGGTTGATTCACCCCTCCACTTT.

This clone was counted between two and nine times. A single base is all that separates this from a far larger clone, so a read error is likely. The chain links TRBV6-4 to TRBJ2-6; 7 positions match TRBD2. The germline gives CDR1 MRHNA, CDR2 SNTAGT. The CDR3 spans 17 residues. The V gene end was trimmed by 0 bases and the J gene end by 0 bases; junction bases not matched to a gene: 2. The CDR3 nucleotides are TGTGCCAGCAGTGACTCGACTAGCCGCTCTGGGGCCAACGTCCTGACTTTC. Its protein is CASSDSTSRSGANVLTF.

The chain links TRBV7-6 to TRBJ2-3; 12 nucleotides line up with TRBD2. The CDR3 is 15 amino acids. V was pared by 5 bases and J by 4 bases, with 4 bases of the junction left unmatched. CDR1 is SGHVS and CDR2 is FNYEAQ in the germline V gene. CDR3: CASSPTSGSPDTQYF. The CDR3 coding sequence is TGTGCCAGCAGCCCGACTAGCGGGAGCCCAGATACGCAGTATTTT.

The rearrangement links TRBV5-1 to TRBJ2-7; TRBD1 agrees at 12 bases. The germline V gene has CDR1 SGHRS and CDR2 YFSETQ. V gave up 7 bases and J gave up 5 bases; unmatched junction bases: 13. The CDR3 has 16 residues. The CDR3: CASGRGGQGAGDEQYF. CDR3 bases: TGCGCCAGCGGACGAGGGGGACAGGGGGCGGGGGACGAGCAGTACTTC.

The chain combines TRBV10-3 with TRBJ2-6, with 11 bases that match TRBD2. This CDR3 spans 18 amino acids. Germline CDR1 and CDR2: ENHRY and SYGVKD. V gave up 7 bases and J gave up 0 bases; unmatched junction bases: 8. Here the CDR3 DNA reads TGTGCCATCACTGGACTTACTAGCGGGAGCTCTGGGGCCAACGTCCTGACTTTC. Encoded protein: CAITGLTSGSSGANVLTF.

This clone is medium-sized in the sample. CDR3 DNA: TGTGCCAGCAGCCGCAGGGGGTTTGGGACCGGGGAGCTGTTTTTT. Translating gives CASSRRGFGTGELFF. This sequence joins TRBV5-6 and TRBJ2-2, with 7 bases identical to TRBD1. The trim removed 4 bases at V and 5 bases at J, leaving 8 bases unmatched. The CDR3 has 15 amino acids. Germline V lookup: CDR1 SGHDT, CDR2 YYEEEE. Combining the CDR3 with reference TRBV5-6 and TRBJ2-2 gives the whole variable domain DAGVTQSPTHLIKTRGQQVTLRCSPKSGHDTVSWYQQALGQGPQFIFQYYEEEERQRGNFPDRFSGHQFPNYSSELNVNALLLGDSALYLCASSRRGFGTGELFFGEGSRLTVL.

The chain uses TRBV9 and TRBJ1-2, with 8 bases fitting TRBD1. The ends lost 0 bases at V and 4 bases at J; junction bases unmatched: 5. The CDR3 runs 15 residues. The germline CDR1 and CDR2 sequences are SGDLS and YYNGEE. DNA for the CDR3: TGTGCCAGCAGCGTAGAGTTGGGACAGGTCTATGGCTACACCTTC. Translated: CASSVELGQVYGYTF.

The V call is TRBV5-1, the J call TRBJ2-7, with D unresolved. The CDR3 is made up of 14 amino acids. The V end lost 0 bases, the J end lost 3 bases, and 10 bases lay between the germline ends. CDR1 is SGHRS and CDR2 is YFSETQ in the germline V gene. The DNA of the CDR3 is TGCGCCAGCAGCTTGGGCCTAGAGCTCTACGAGCAGTACTTC. Translated: CASSLGLELYEQYF.

The V call is TRBV18, the J call TRBJ2-7, with D perhaps TRBD2 (5 bases). V was trimmed by 1 base and J by 2 bases, leaving 12 bases between them. This CDR3 is built from 15 residues. The germline V gene encodes CDR1 KGHSH and CDR2 LQKENI. The CDR3 sequence: CASSPLGLGTYEQYF. DNA for the CDR3: TGTGCCAGCTCACCACTTGGACTGGGAACCTACGAGCAGTACTTC.

The chain employs TRBV27 and TRBJ1-1; 8 bases agree with TRBD1. Per germline, CDR1 MNHEY and CDR2 SMNVEV (reference sequence). Trimming removed 3 bases from V and 5 bases from J; junction bases left unmatched: 17. The CDR3 length is 18 residues. CDR3 in DNA: TGTGCCAGCAGTTTTACCACCCGGAGACAGGGGTTGTTTACTGAAGCTTTCTTT. Translated: CASSFTTRRQGLFTEAFF.

The V gene is TRBV6-1, the J gene TRBJ2-7, with D unresolved. The CDR3 consists of 14 residues. The V end lost 3 bases, the J end lost 0 bases, and 9 bases lay between the germline ends. The V gene's germline CDR1 is MNHNS and CDR2 SASEGT. The CDR3 sequence is CASSEIALSYEQYF. The CDR3 DNA follows: TGTGCCAGCAGTGAGATTGCACTCTCCTACGAGCAGTACTTC.

The V gene is TRBV19, the J gene TRBJ2-1, with 8 bases that match TRBD1. Losses at the gene ends were 5 bases for V and 3 bases for J; bases not matched to a gene: 21. The CDR3 spans 20 residues. Looked up from germline, CDR1 is LNHDA and CDR2 is SQIVND (reference sequence). This CDR3 reads CASSSTERDRSPSFYNEQFF. In DNA form, the CDR3 reads TGTGCCAGTAGTTCAACAGAGAGGGACAGGTCTCCGAGCTTCTACAATGAGCAGTTCTTC.

The rearrangement joins TRBV20-1 to TRBJ2-5, with D maybe TRBD2 (6 bases). The CDR3 loop spans 11 amino acids. The V gene lost 0 bases and the J gene lost 10 bases, with 9 bases spanning the gap. The germline V gene has CDR1 DFQATT and CDR2 SNEGSKA (reference sequence). The CDR3 protein is CSAREDGSQYF. For the CDR3, the DNA is TGCAGTGCTAGAGAGGACGGGAGCCAGTACTTC.

This chain links TRBV28 with TRBJ1-1, with 7 bases fitting TRBD1. With 4 bases clipped from V and 0 bases from J, the junction kept 5 bases outside the gene matches. The germline V gene encodes CDR1 MDHEN and CDR2 SYDVKM. The CDR3 spans 15 residues. For the CDR3, the DNA is TGTGCCAGCAGTTCACAAACAGGGGTGAACACTGAAGCTTTCTTT. It translates to CASSSQTGVNTEAFF.

V usage is TRBV7-7 and J usage is TRBJ2-2; D might be TRBD2 (6 bases). This CDR3 contains 16 residues. From germline, CDR1 is SSHAT and CDR2 FNYEAQ (reference sequence). Trimming left V 4 bases short and J 3 bases short, with 15 bases between. CDR3 sequence (DNA): TGTGCCAGCAGCTCACTTGGAAAGCGGGACACCGGGGAGCTGTTTTTT. As protein: CASSSLGKRDTGELFF.

V usage is TRBV7-2 and J usage is TRBJ2-7; TRBD1 agrees at 7 bases. From germline, CDR1 is SGHTA and CDR2 FQGNSA. Losses at the gene ends were 5 bases for V and 2 bases for J; bases not matched to a gene: 12. The CDR3 extends over 16 amino acids. CDR3 sequence reads: CASSLYGQEGAYEQYF. The CDR3, as DNA: TGTGCCAGCAGCCTTTACGGACAGGAAGGCGCCTACGAGCAGTACTTC.